This TCR beta chain was recovered during a study of control samples from healthy donors and cancer patients. V lost 6 bases and J lost 3, with 22 bases in between. Germline V lookup: CDR1 MDHEN, CDR2 SYDVKM. The CDR3 is 17 residues long. TCRdb's copy holds only in-frame clones and misses some; the assay was immunoSEQ multiplex PCR. The sample consists of about 55,000 clones, roughly 86% of them appearing once. The clonotype comes from a man aged 50 to 60 in good health. The chain joins TRBV28 to TRBJ2-3, with D tentatively TRBD1 or TRBD2 (5 bases each). What was sequenced was blood. The CDR3 loop is CASRSRGLLTGTDTQYF. The CDR3 DNA sequence: TGTGCCAGCAGGTCTCGGGGCTTACTTACCGGAACAGATACGCAGTATTTT.